This T cell receptor beta chain was profiled in a study of T cells in Graves' hyperthyroidism and ophthalmopathy. General study findings and limits: Ophthalmopathy was told apart from stable hyperthyroidism by a 13 V-J model.

Many counts were recorded for this clonotype. The antigen is undetermined. Patients were excluded because of uncontrolled infection, other autoimmune disease, pregnancy or lactation. Clinical symptoms, serum thyroxine, TRAb, thyroid ultrasound and orbital computed tomography informed diagnoses. Amplification yielded TCR beta CDR3 regions, with RNA transcripts as the source. HTBI primers were used for first-round RT-PCR of the TCR CDR3. In TCRdb, the multiplex PCR reads were re-called with MiXCR into one record per CDR3 protein. Found here are around 450,000 distinct CDR3 sequences, about an eighth of them singletons; the top ten hold 5% to 6.5%. The V end lost 5 bases, the J end lost 1 base, and 9 bases lay between the germline ends. CDR1 and CDR2 (germline): SGHRS, YFSETQ. This CDR3 is 14 amino acids long.

This chain uses TRBV5-1 with TRBJ2-2; D is ambiguous. The sequencing input was blood. This receptor was obtained from a woman between 18 and 30 years old with Graves' hyperthyroidism. The CDR3 reads CASRVGRNTGELFF. DNA of the CDR3: TGCGCCAGCAGAGTGGGCAGGAACACCGGGGAGCTGTTTTTT.